What follows is one T cell receptor beta chain and its context. Its antigen is undetermined. CDR1 and CDR2 (germline): SGHDN, FVKESK. V was shortened by 0 bases and J by 3 bases, with 12 bases between the two germline ends. The CDR3 length is 16 residues. These data originate in a study of OX40 agonist ivuxolimab in advanced cancers. Study overall: The treatment was a fully human IgG2 OX40 agonist, ivuxolimab. Cohort: 75% to 90% men, mean age roughly 60, aged about 23 to 80. Study observations and caveats: With doses of 0.1 to 3.0 mg/kg, CD4+ and CD8+ blood T cells had undergone clonal expansion by week 6. Averaged across samples, CD8+ T cells carried more expanded clones than CD4+ did.

The assay was immunoSEQ multiplex PCR, and TCRdb's table has in-frame clones only and misses some. The sample yields 48,000 or so clones, roughly 81% seen once. This TCR was sampled from an adult with an advanced solid tumor such as melanoma, head and neck, liver or kidney cancer. The material was CD4+ or CD8+ T cells sorted from blood, obtained in a trial of the OX40 agonist ivuxolimab. The chain links TRBV14 to TRBJ1-3, with D unclear. CDR3 nucleotides: TGTGCCAGCAGCCAAGATATGGGCACGGTTGGAAACACCATATATTTT. This codes for CASSQDMGTVGNTIYF.